This is a list of T cell receptor beta chains from one sample in a study of T cells after yellow fever vaccination. MiXCR, run by TCRdb on the 5' RACE reads, gives a single entry per CDR3 protein. The sample lists 500,000 to 650,000 distinct CDR3 sequences, about 12% seen once, with under 15% in the top ten. Sequences were derived from PBMCs, sampled on the day of the yellow fever booster vaccination. The receptors stem from a man aged 25-45 years who received the YFV17D yellow fever vaccine. Each CDR3 is given with its conserved first and last residue. Fields, in order: D gene, V gene, clone size, J gene, CDR3 protein, CDR3 DNA. The D gene is left open where the match is weak. Some rows mark clone size as missing; the rest say once, few, many or name a class of expanded clone.

d_call: NA; v_call: TRBV4-3; clone_size: NA; j_call: TRBJ2-6; cdr3_aa: CASSPNGGANVLTF; cdr3_nt: TGCGCCAGCAGCCCAAATGGGGGGGCCAACGTCCTGACTTTC
d_call: NA; v_call: TRBV5-1; clone_size: few; j_call: TRBJ2-2; cdr3_aa: CASSPRFTPLRGGELFF; cdr3_nt: TGCGCCAGCAGCCCGCGTTTTACCCCGTTGAGGGGCGGGGAGCTGTTTTTT
d_call: TRBD1; v_call: TRBV20-1; clone_size: few; j_call: TRBJ2-7; cdr3_aa: CSAGISGQGTGEQYF; cdr3_nt: TGCAGTGCTGGGATCTCGGGACAGGGTACCGGCGAGCAGTACTTC
d_call: NA; v_call: TRBV4-3; clone_size: few; j_call: TRBJ1-2; cdr3_aa: CASSQDSGGDYGYTF; cdr3_nt: TGCGCCAGCAGCCAAGATTCCGGGGGGGACTATGGCTACACCTTC
d_call: TRBD2; v_call: TRBV20-1; clone_size: NA; j_call: TRBJ2-3; cdr3_aa: CSAPRTAGGTDTQYF; cdr3_nt: TGCAGTGCTCCGCGCACAGCGGGAGGAACAGATACGCAGTATTTT
d_call: NA; v_call: TRBV4-1; clone_size: NA; j_call: TRBJ2-2; cdr3_aa: CASSQSGQNTGELFF; cdr3_nt: TGCGCCAGCAGCCAATCGGGACAAAACACCGGGGAGCTGTTTTTT
d_call: NA; v_call: TRBV20-1; clone_size: NA; j_call: TRBJ2-1; cdr3_aa: CSALWASRLNEQFF; cdr3_nt: TGCAGTGCTTTGTGGGCTAGCAGACTCAATGAGCAGTTCTTC
d_call: NA; v_call: TRBV10-3; clone_size: few; j_call: TRBJ2-7; cdr3_aa: CAIGVSSYEQYF; cdr3_nt: TGTGCCATCGGAGTGAGCTCCTACGAGCAGTACTTC
d_call: TRBD2; v_call: TRBV7-6; clone_size: few; j_call: TRBJ2-1; cdr3_aa: CASSLSLAVNNEQFF; cdr3_nt: TGTGCCAGCAGCTTGAGTCTAGCGGTTAACAATGAGCAGTTCTTC
d_call: TRBD1; v_call: TRBV12-3/TRBV12-4; clone_size: NA; j_call: TRBJ1-1; cdr3_aa: CASWTGYEAFF; cdr3_nt: TGTGCCAGTTGGACAGGGTATGAAGCTTTCTTT
d_call: TRBD2; v_call: TRBV7-3; clone_size: many; j_call: TRBJ2-3; cdr3_aa: CASSSQGGSTDTQYF; cdr3_nt: TGTGCCAGCAGCTCGCAGGGCGGGAGTACAGATACGCAGTATTTT
d_call: NA; v_call: TRBV30; clone_size: NA; j_call: TRBJ2-7; cdr3_aa: CASLGRYSYEQYF; cdr3_nt: TGTGCCTCCTTGGGACGGTACTCCTACGAGCAGTACTTC
d_call: NA; v_call: TRBV7-6; clone_size: few; j_call: TRBJ2-3; cdr3_aa: CASSGGGAMSTDTQYF; cdr3_nt: TGTGCCAGCAGCGGGGGGGGGGCCATGAGCACAGATACGCAGTATTTT
d_call: TRBD1; v_call: TRBV10-3; clone_size: few; j_call: TRBJ2-7; cdr3_aa: CAISESPPGQGYEQYF; cdr3_nt: TGTGCCATCAGTGAGTCTCCTCCCGGACAGGGCTACGAGCAGTACTTC
d_call: TRBD2; v_call: TRBV5-4; clone_size: NA; j_call: TRBJ2-1; cdr3_aa: CASSRPSGSSYNEQFF; cdr3_nt: TGTGCCAGCAGCAGGCCTAGCGGGAGCTCCTACAATGAGCAGTTCTTC
d_call: TRBD2; v_call: TRBV4-3; clone_size: NA; j_call: TRBJ2-5; cdr3_aa: CASSQDGLAGEETQYF; cdr3_nt: TGCGCCAGCAGCCAAGATGGGCTAGCGGGAGAAGAGACCCAGTACTTC
d_call: NA; v_call: TRBV4-3; clone_size: NA; j_call: TRBJ2-3; cdr3_aa: CASSQEGRGADTQYF; cdr3_nt: TGCGCCAGCAGCCAAGAAGGGCGGGGCGCAGATACGCAGTATTTT
d_call: TRBD1; v_call: TRBV7-9; clone_size: NA; j_call: TRBJ2-7; cdr3_aa: CASSPGTGRDYEQYF; cdr3_nt: TGTGCCAGCAGCCCTGGGACAGGGAGGGACTACGAGCAGTACTTC
d_call: NA; v_call: TRBV27; clone_size: NA; j_call: TRBJ2-3; cdr3_aa: CASSLRTITDTQYF; cdr3_nt: TGTGCCAGCAGTTTGAGAACCATCACAGATACGCAGTATTTT
d_call: NA; v_call: TRBV7-7; clone_size: NA; j_call: TRBJ2-1; cdr3_aa: CASTRRRGGDYNEQFF; cdr3_nt: TGTGCTAGCACCCGTCGCAGGGGAGGAGATTACAATGAGCAGTTCTTC
d_call: TRBD2; v_call: TRBV19; clone_size: NA; j_call: TRBJ2-3; cdr3_aa: CASSTSGSADTQYF; cdr3_nt: TGTGCCAGTAGCACTAGCGGGAGTGCAGATACGCAGTATTTT
d_call: NA; v_call: TRBV2; clone_size: NA; j_call: TRBJ2-5; cdr3_aa: CASSVAETQYF; cdr3_nt: TGTGCCAGCAGTGTCGCGGAGACCCAGTACTTC
d_call: NA; v_call: TRBV4-1; clone_size: NA; j_call: TRBJ1-1; cdr3_aa: CASSRAPGAEAFF; cdr3_nt: TGCGCCAGCAGCCGGGCCCCGGGGGCTGAAGCTTTCTTT
d_call: NA; v_call: TRBV20-1; clone_size: NA; j_call: TRBJ2-7; cdr3_aa: CSARVWDSAYEQYF; cdr3_nt: TGCAGTGCTAGAGTTTGGGACTCTGCCTACGAGCAGTACTTC
d_call: TRBD2; v_call: TRBV6-5; clone_size: few; j_call: TRBJ2-1; cdr3_aa: CASSYTRASGREFF; cdr3_nt: TGTGCCAGCAGTTACACCCGGGCTAGCGGGAGGGAGTTCTTC
d_call: NA; v_call: TRBV7-9; clone_size: NA; j_call: TRBJ2-1; cdr3_aa: CASSSFGRRSYNEQFF; cdr3_nt: TGTGCCAGCAGCTCATTCGGGAGACGCTCCTACAATGAGCAGTTCTTC
d_call: NA; v_call: TRBV7-9; clone_size: few; j_call: TRBJ2-1; cdr3_aa: CASSLAVHEQFF; cdr3_nt: TGTGCCAGCAGCTTAGCGGTACATGAGCAGTTCTTC
d_call: TRBD2; v_call: TRBV11-2; clone_size: NA; j_call: TRBJ2-4; cdr3_aa: CASSPSRPGTSGSRFDIQYF; cdr3_nt: TGTGCCAGCAGCCCGTCCCGTCCCGGGACTAGCGGGAGTCGATTCGACATTCAGTACTTC
d_call: TRBD2; v_call: TRBV10-1; clone_size: NA; j_call: TRBJ2-1; cdr3_aa: CASSAGAGGNNEQFF; cdr3_nt: TGCGCCAGCAGCGCCGGAGCGGGAGGGAACAATGAGCAGTTCTTC
d_call: TRBD2; v_call: TRBV27; clone_size: NA; j_call: TRBJ2-1; cdr3_aa: CASSSGLVHEQFF; cdr3_nt: TGTGCCAGCAGTTCGGGACTAGTGCATGAGCAGTTCTTC
d_call: NA; v_call: TRBV7-2; clone_size: many; j_call: TRBJ2-7; cdr3_aa: CASSLPRTTSDEQYF; cdr3_nt: TGTGCCAGCAGCTTACCCAGAACTACTAGTGACGAGCAGTACTTC
d_call: NA; v_call: TRBV4-2; clone_size: few; j_call: TRBJ2-3; cdr3_aa: CASSQSSTRAFPTQYF; cdr3_nt: TGTGCCAGCAGCCAAAGTTCTACTAGAGCATTTCCTACGCAGTATTTT
d_call: NA; v_call: TRBV5-1; clone_size: few; j_call: TRBJ2-5; cdr3_aa: CASSTGLKEETQYF; cdr3_nt: TGCGCCAGCAGCACCGGACTAAAGGAAGAGACCCAGTACTTC
d_call: NA; v_call: TRBV6-1; clone_size: few; j_call: TRBJ2-3; cdr3_aa: CASSRTRRGDTQYF; cdr3_nt: TGTGCCAGCAGCCGGACGCGCCGGGGAGATACGCAGTATTTT
d_call: NA; v_call: TRBV6-5; clone_size: few; j_call: TRBJ2-6; cdr3_aa: CASSYILSGANVLTF; cdr3_nt: TGTGCCAGCAGTTATATCCTTTCTGGGGCCAACGTCCTGACTTTC
d_call: NA; v_call: TRBV24-1; clone_size: once; j_call: TRBJ2-5; cdr3_aa: CATSDSRRALETQYF; cdr3_nt: TGTGCCACCAGTGATAGCCGGAGGGCCTTGGAGACCCAGTACTTC
d_call: NA; v_call: TRBV24-1; clone_size: NA; j_call: TRBJ2-3; cdr3_aa: CATSEGGLGAQYF; cdr3_nt: TGTGCCACCAGTGAAGGAGGGCTCGGTGCGCAGTATTTT
d_call: NA; v_call: TRBV27; clone_size: NA; j_call: TRBJ2-1; cdr3_aa: CASSLSMGELVLSNEQFF; cdr3_nt: TGTGCCAGCAGTTTATCGATGGGCGAACTAGTCTTATCCAATGAGCAGTTCTTC
d_call: NA; v_call: TRBV20-1; clone_size: NA; j_call: TRBJ2-2; cdr3_aa: CSAAAGYTGELFF; cdr3_nt: TGCAGTGCTGCCGCCGGCTACACCGGGGAGCTGTTTTTT
d_call: TRBD2; v_call: TRBV7-2; clone_size: many; j_call: TRBJ2-5; cdr3_aa: CASSLLAGPQETQYF; cdr3_nt: TGTGCCAGCAGCTTATTAGCGGGCCCTCAAGAGACCCAGTACTTC
d_call: NA; v_call: TRBV20-1; clone_size: few; j_call: TRBJ2-3; cdr3_aa: CSPKDGYTQYF; cdr3_nt: TGCAGTCCCAAGGACGGTTACACGCAGTATTTT
d_call: NA; v_call: TRBV7-2; clone_size: few; j_call: TRBJ2-5; cdr3_aa: CASRTPPQETQYF; cdr3_nt: TGTGCCAGCAGGACCCCTCCCCAAGAGACCCAGTACTTC
d_call: NA; v_call: TRBV19; clone_size: few; j_call: TRBJ1-5; cdr3_aa: CASTPPGGPPQHF; cdr3_nt: TGTGCCAGTACCCCACCCGGAGGGCCCCCCCAGCATTTT
d_call: TRBD2; v_call: TRBV3-1; clone_size: few; j_call: TRBJ2-3; cdr3_aa: CASSPLPGLATDTQYF; cdr3_nt: TGTGCCAGCAGCCCGTTACCGGGACTAGCGACAGATACGCAGTATTTT
d_call: TRBD2; v_call: TRBV5-1; clone_size: many; j_call: TRBJ2-4; cdr3_aa: CASSSGGSGSWDIQYF; cdr3_nt: TGCGCCAGCAGCTCCGGTGGGAGCGGGAGTTGGGACATTCAGTACTTC
d_call: TRBD1; v_call: TRBV10-3; clone_size: many; j_call: TRBJ2-5; cdr3_aa: CAISESETGGETQYF; cdr3_nt: TGTGCCATCAGTGAGTCCGAGACAGGGGGTGAGACCCAGTACTTC
d_call: TRBD1; v_call: TRBV12-3/TRBV12-4; clone_size: few; j_call: TRBJ2-1; cdr3_aa: CASSTTGTGRLYEQFF; cdr3_nt: TGTGCCAGCAGTACAACCGGGACAGGGAGATTATATGAGCAGTTCTTC
d_call: NA; v_call: TRBV27; clone_size: few; j_call: TRBJ1-5; cdr3_aa: CASSALNSGYNQPQHF; cdr3_nt: TGTGCCAGCAGTGCCCTGAATTCAGGGTATAATCAGCCCCAGCATTTT